This is a list of T cell receptor beta chains from one sample in a study of shared clonotypes between healthy human individuals. The table came from immunoSEQ multiplex PCR; TCRdb's copy has only in-frame clones and leaves some out. The sample records 2 million to 2.5 million clones, about 94% being singletons. The specimen sequenced was naive CD4+ T cells sorted from blood. The receptors were sampled from a man in his late teens or twenties in good health. CDR3s include the opening cysteine and the closing phenylalanine or tryptophan. A D gene is named only where the DNA matches it firmly. Size is omitted from some rows. Given values are once, few, many or a class for expanded clones.

d_call	clone_size	v_call	j_call	cdr3_aa	cdr3_nt
TRBD1	NA	TRBV11-2	TRBJ2-6	CASSPGQGSGANVLTF	TGTGCCAGCAGCCCGGGACAGGGATCGGGGGCCAACGTCCTGACTTTC
TRBD1	NA	TRBV6-1	TRBJ2-7	CASSERGQGNEQYF	TGTGCCAGCAGTGAAAGGGGACAGGGAAACGAGCAGTACTTC
TRBD1	NA	TRBV25-1	TRBJ2-3	CASSDRGLGFTDTQYF	TGTGCCAGCAGTGACAGGGGGCTGGGGTTCACAGATACGCAGTATTTT
NA	NA	TRBV5-8	TRBJ2-6	CASSLAGAGANVLTF	TGTGCCAGCAGCTTAGCAGGGGCTGGGGCCAACGTCCTGACTTTC
TRBD1	once	TRBV30	TRBJ1-5	CACGQGDNQPQHF	TGTGCCTGCGGACAGGGGGATAATCAGCCCCAGCATTTT
NA	NA	TRBV5-4	TRBJ2-7	CASSKDRFSYEQYF	TGTGCCAGCAGCAAAGACAGGTTCTCCTACGAGCAGTACTTC
NA	NA	TRBV7-9	TRBJ2-5	CASSSPTEFQYF	TGTGCCAGCAGCTCCCCCACAGAATTCCAGTACTTC
TRBD1	once	TRBV5-6	TRBJ2-7	CASSPGPGQGVHEQYF	TGTGCCAGCAGCCCCGGTCCGGGACAGGGAGTCCACGAGCAGTACTTC
NA	NA	TRBV28	TRBJ2-6	CASSGAGSGANVLTF	TGTGCCAGCAGTGGGGCGGGTTCTGGGGCCAACGTCCTGACTTTC
TRBD1	NA	TRBV29-1	TRBJ2-3	CSVVGGGTDTQYF	TGCAGCGTTGTAGGGGGCGGCACAGATACGCAGTATTTT